This section outlines one T cell receptor beta chain sequence together with its context. The sample comes from a study of blood T cell repertoires in COVID-19. Study background: Sites in the United States, Italy and Spain provided acute and convalescent COVID-19 samples. The analysed material was cDNA or gDNA that came from T cells, B-cell-depleted T cells, or PBMCs.

In the source study's methods: It was from reference gene primer amplification that nucleated cell counts were estimated. The method was immunoSEQ multiplex PCR; TCRdb's version includes in-frame clones alone and lacks a portion of them. From that table come the V and J calls and clone size; the DNA was used to work out D and trimming. The table records more than 80,000 clones, approximately 80% of them present only once. The sequencing input was peripheral blood. The source of this sequence is a human donor in a cohort sampled during active COVID-19.

CDR3 DNA sequence: TGTGCCAGCAGCCGACAGGGTAACACTGAAGCTTTCTTT. This gives the protein CASSRQGNTEAFF. V and J are TRBV7-3 and TRBJ1-1; 7 positions match TRBD1. V lost 5 bases and J lost 2; bases outside the gene matches: 2. Germline V CDR1 and CDR2: SGHTA, FQGTGA. The CDR3 contains 13 residues.